The source of this T cell receptor (beta chain) is a study of OX40 agonist ivuxolimab in advanced cancers. About the study as a whole: Ivuxolimab was an agonistic, fully human IgG2 monoclonal antibody directed against OX40 (CD134), a costimulatory receptor. In the dose-escalation cohort, 82.7% of patients were male, and the mean age was 60 years with a range of roughly 20 to 80. Peripheral TCRbeta sequencing aimed to test whether ivuxolimab altered TCR sequence diversity and caused clonal T-cell expansion. Three dose-escalation patients achieved partial responses, one with hepatocellular carcinoma and two with cutaneous melanoma. Among the approximately 50 dose-escalation patients, approximately 20 had hepatocellular carcinoma, around 15 melanoma, 9 renal cell carcinoma and 9 head and neck cancer. Prior anti-PD-1, anti-PD-L1 or anti-CTLA-4 therapy was permitted, and checkpoint inhibitors had been received by more than 35% of dose-escalation patients. The paper describes the monotherapy dose-escalation part (N = 52 patients) of the phase I trial of ivuxolimab. Intravenous ivuxolimab was administered to patients every 2 weeks at six dose levels: 0.01, 0.1, 0.3, 1.5, 3 and 10 mg/kg. Broad study findings and their caveats: Low levels of normalized T-cell clonal expansion were also shown by some nonresponding patients. In partial responders in the 0.1-3.0 mg/kg groups, normalized peripheral clonal expansion was found to be among the lowest, especially among CD8+ T cells. At doses from 0.1 to 3.0 mg/kg, clonal expansion was seen in both CD4+ and CD8+ blood T cells between baseline and week 6. On average, CD8+ T cells showed more expanded clones than CD4+ T cells after ivuxolimab. Which antigens the clonally expanded peripheral T cells were specific for was not determined.

For sequencing of the TCRbeta CDR3 region, genomic DNA was extracted from the sorted cells. The immunoSEQ Assay was used to sequence the TCRbeta CDR3 regions. The clones in this table, taken by TCRdb from immuneACCESS, are in-frame only. Not every clone is retained; where verified, under half of the shortfall comes from an unresolved V gene, and the cause of the rest is unknown. The sample table records roughly 46,000 clones; 70% to 85% of these occur just once. Clones ranked in the top ten supply more than 1.5% of the sample. A distance of 16 bases separates the germline ends of V and J, which lose 5 bases and 6 bases respectively. From cysteine to phenylalanine, the CDR3 is 14 amino acids long. The kept DNA is CDR3 alone, 42 bases in frame from the first base. The germline V gene sets CDR1 to SGHTA and CDR2 to FQGNSA. Notes on this clone: No cognate antigen has been identified for it. Base-call qualities are not available, and no considerably larger clone is one nucleotide away.

The trial excluded patients who had a history of autoimmune disease or were on systemic immunosuppression. Peripheral blood for TCR sequencing was collected from all dose cohorts at baseline, on cycle 4 day 1, and on cycle 7 day 1. The samples were taken from a phase I, first-in-human, multicenter, open-label dose-escalation trial of ivuxolimab. The trial enrolled adults with locally advanced or metastatic head and neck squamous cell, hepatocellular, melanoma or renal cell carcinoma. Before TCR sequencing, CD4+ T cells and CD8+ T cells were sorted from peripheral blood as separate populations. This sample comprised CD4+ or CD8+ T cells sorted from blood, obtained in a trial of the OX40 agonist ivuxolimab. The sequence was obtained from an adult with an advanced solid tumor such as melanoma, head and neck, liver or kidney cancer. The rearranged chain carries TRBV7-2 and TRBJ1-1, and TRBD1 may be the D gene, going by 5 matching bases. The CDR3 loop reads CASSAGEGFSEAFF. The DNA sequence is TGTGCCAGCAGCGCGGGAGAGGGGTTTTCTGAAGCTTTCTTT.